Below, 16 T cell receptor beta chains from the same sample are listed, as sequenced in a study of OX40 agonist ivuxolimab in advanced cancers. Sequenced by immunoSEQ multiplex PCR; TCRdb stores in-frame clones only, minus some. The sample includes about 23,000 clones, approximately 81% of them seen just once. The sequences come from CD4+ or CD8+ T cells sorted from blood, collected in a trial of the OX40 agonist ivuxolimab. These receptors were collected from an adult with an advanced solid tumor such as melanoma, head and neck, liver or kidney cancer.

The chain joins TRBV6-5 to TRBJ1-2; no definite D call. This CDR3 spans 14 amino acids. Germline loops: CDR1 MNHEY, CDR2 SVGAGI. V was cut by 3 bases and J by 0 bases, with 8 bases left in between. Here the CDR3 DNA reads TGTGCCAGCAGTTATCAACCCGCTAACTATGGCTACACCTTC. This translates into CASSYQPANYGYTF.

To note about this clone: The junction shows a germline mismatch at one end, possibly a read error. CDR3 sequence (DNA): TGTGCCAGCAGCTTTCAATGGGCGGGCAATCTCCTCTTT. Amino acids: CASSFQWAGNLLF. The chain recombines TRBV27 with TRBJ1-1; D is unresolved. CDR1 is MNHEY, CDR2 SMNVEV, per germline (reference sequence). The CDR3 length is 13 residues.

The chain links TRBV4-2 to TRBJ2-7; TRBD1 matches 7 bases. After removal of 10 bases from V and 6 bases from J, the junction contained 12 bases not matched to a gene. The CDR3 is 13 amino acids. Germline V lookup: CDR1 LGHNA, CDR2 YNFKEQ. CDR3 protein: CATTGTDYGEQYF. The DNA for the CDR3 is TGTGCCACTACGGGGACAGACTACGGCGAGCAGTACTTC.

The J gene is TRBJ1-1, the V gene TRBV21-1; the table calls TRBD1, which could not be checked here. TRBV21-1 is flagged as a pseudogene. This CDR3 has 10 amino acids. The CDR3 sequence: CASLCKRGFF. The CDR3 bases are TGTGCCAGCCTCTGTAAAAGGGGTTTCTTT.

The chain recombines TRBV7-2 with TRBJ2-7; the D is unclear. The germline V and J ends were trimmed by 7 bases and 4 bases, with 14 bases remaining between them. CDR3 length: 13 amino acids. From germline, CDR1 is SGHTA and CDR2 FQGNSA. The CDR3 loop reads CASTKPGKYEQYF. The CDR3 coding sequence is TGTGCCAGCACCAAACCCGGCAAATACGAGCAGTACTTC.

The V call is TRBV7-2, the J call TRBJ2-7; 9 nucleotides match TRBD1. J gave up 0 bases and V 4 bases, and 10 bases lay outside the gene matches. CDR1 is SGHTA, CDR2 FQGNSA, per germline. The CDR3 is 17 amino acids. CDR3 nucleotides: TGTGCCAGCAGCTCGGGGGAGGGACAGGGCTACTCCTACGAGCAGTACTTC. It yields the protein CASSSGEGQGYSYEQYF.

V is TRBV7-8 and J is TRBJ2-6; D call uncertain. Trimming stripped 5 bases from V and 0 bases from J, with 8 bases between. CDR1 is SGHVS, CDR2 FQNEAQ, per germline. The CDR3 is 15 amino acids. The CDR3 DNA is TGTGCCAGCAGCATCGGCTCCTCTGGGGCCAACGTCCTGACTTTC. It yields the protein CASSIGSSGANVLTF.

This chain uses TRBV13 with TRBJ2-7; D is unresolved. In germline, CDR1 is PRHDT, CDR2 FYEKMQ (reference sequence). Trimming took off 0 bases at V and 0 bases at J, with 3 bases between the two ends. The CDR3 contains 13 residues. CDR3 DNA: TGTGCCAGCAGCTTAGGGAGCTCCTACGAGCAGTACTTC. It is translated as CASSLGSSYEQYF.

This chain joins TRBV7-9 and TRBJ1-5, with 7 bases that match TRBD1. Losses at the gene ends were 4 bases for V and 4 bases for J; bases not matched to a gene: 10. Germline lookup yields CDR1 SEHNR and CDR2 FQNEAQ (reference sequence). The CDR3 consists of 16 residues. This CDR3 is CASSSAWDSTNQPQHF. CDR3 DNA sequence: TGTGCCAGCAGCTCTGCCTGGGACAGCACAAATCAGCCCCAGCATTTT.

J is TRBJ2-7 and V is TRBV4-3; D is perhaps TRBD2 (6 bases). Germline V gene data show CDR1 as LGHNA and CDR2 as YSLEER. The CDR3 has 15 residues. Trimming took off 0 bases at V and 3 bases at J, with 12 bases between the two ends. The CDR3 loop reads CASSQDVEGVYEQYF. The CDR3 bases are TGCGCCAGCAGCCAAGATGTGGAGGGAGTCTACGAGCAGTACTTC.

V gene TRBV6-5 combines with J gene TRBJ2-7, with 7 bases that match TRBD2. Germline trimming cut 6 bases from V and 3 bases from J; bases unmatched to any gene: 11. Germline CDR1 reads MNHEY; CDR2 reads SVGAGI. The CDR3 length is 15 residues. CDR3 amino acids: CASRNPGLNLYEQYF. Written as DNA, the CDR3 is TGTGCCAGCAGGAATCCGGGACTAAACCTCTACGAGCAGTACTTC.

The rearrangement links TRBV4-3 to TRBJ2-7; D is undetermined. CDR1 LGHNA and CDR2 YSLEER come from the germline V gene. With 3 bases removed from V and 1 base from J, the gap between germline ends came to 10 bases. CDR3 length: 14 residues. The CDR3 nucleotides are TGCGCCAGCAGCCAGGCGACAAATTCCTACGAGCAGTACTTC. As protein: CASSQATNSYEQYF.

The rearrangement joins TRBV2 to TRBJ1-5, with D uncertain. Trimming took off 6 bases at V and 0 bases at J, with 12 bases between the two ends. CDR1 and CDR2 (germline): SNHLY, FYNNEI. This CDR3 spans 15 amino acids. The DNA of the CDR3 is TGTGCCAGCAGGATGAACACGGATAGCAATCAGCCCCAGCATTTT. Translating it yields CASRMNTDSNQPQHF.

The chain has TRBV4-1 and TRBJ1-5; D possibly corresponds to TRBD1 (5 bases). V was shortened by 4 bases and J by 0 bases, with 10 bases between the two germline ends. This CDR3 comprises 15 residues. Germline CDR1 and CDR2: MGHRA and YSYEKL. CDR3 protein: CASSPGIYSNQPQHF. Here the CDR3 DNA reads TGCGCCAGCAGCCCAGGGATTTATAGCAATCAGCCCCAGCATTTT.

The gene calls are TRBV7-9 and TRBJ2-7; possibly TRBD1 for D (6 bases). Trimming left V 7 bases short and J 3 bases short, with 19 bases between. Germline values: CDR1 SEHNR, CDR2 FQNEAQ (reference sequence). The CDR3 consists of 15 residues. The CDR3: CASTSKGTRFYEQYF. In DNA, the CDR3 is TGTGCCAGCACAAGCAAGGGGACACGATTCTACGAGCAGTACTTC.

The chain joins TRBV5-5 to TRBJ2-2; no definite D call. In germline, CDR1 is SGHKS, CDR2 YYEKEE (reference sequence). The V end lost 1 base, the J end lost 7 bases, and 8 bases lay between the germline ends. This CDR3 spans 13 amino acids. CDR3 bases: TGTGCCAGCAGCTTGAGGATAAGCGGGGAGCTGTTTTTT. It encodes CASSLRISGELFF. Full variable domain (remainder filled in from reference TRBV5-5 and TRBJ2-2): DAGVTQSPTHLIKTRGQQVTLRCSPISGHKSVSWYQQVLGQGPQFIFQYYEKEERGRGNFPDRFSARQFPNYSSELNVNALLLGDSALYLCASSLRISGELFFGEGSRLTVL.